The clone carrying this T cell receptor (beta chain) has just one count. This sample stems from a study of blood T cell repertoires in COVID-19. Study overall: Acute-phase and convalescent COVID-19 samples originated in the United States, Italy and Spain.

The V gene end was trimmed by 0 bases and the J gene end by 1 base; junction bases not matched to a gene: 3. From germline, CDR1 is LNHNV and CDR2 YYDKDF (reference sequence). The CDR3 is 18 amino acids. Authors' processing steps: Amplification of reference gene primers was used by the study to estimate nucleated cell counts. Generated by immunoSEQ multiplex PCR, the TCRdb table keeps only in-frame clones and is missing some. Clonal size and the V and J genes are those of that table, whereas D and trimming came from the DNA. The table records about 28,000 clones, less than 80% of them present only once.

The chain uses TRBV15 and TRBJ2-1; TRBD2 aligns across 13 bases. This sequence originates from a boy between 2 and 10 years old with active or convalescent COVID-19. The material sequenced was peripheral blood. The DNA of the CDR3 is TGTGCCACCAGCAGAGATAAGACTAGCGGGAGGTCCTACAATGAGCAGTTCTTC. It codes for CATSRDKTSGRSYNEQFF.